The rows below give T cell receptor beta chains drawn from one sample of a study of T cells in Graves' hyperthyroidism and ophthalmopathy. TCRdb used MiXCR to reprocess the multiplex PCR reads, holding one entry per CDR3 protein. This sample has around 450,000 distinct CDR3 sequences; around a sixth occur once, and the top ten carry just under 8%. The sequenced sample was blood. The receptors were sampled from a woman in her late teens or twenties with Graves' hyperthyroidism. The CDR3 runs from the conserved cysteine through the conserved F or W. D genes are given only for firm matches. Clone sizes are given selectively: once, few, many, or a class where the clone is expanded.

j_call clone_size v_call d_call cdr3_nt cdr3_aa
TRBJ2-7 many TRBV11-2 TRBD2 TGTGCCAGCAGGATAGCGGGAGGGCGGTACGAGCAGTACTTC CASRIAGGRYEQYF
TRBJ2-1 many TRBV2 TRBD2 TGTGCCAGCAGTGATGAGACTAGCGGAGACTACAATGAGCAGTTCTTC CASSDETSGDYNEQFF
TRBJ2-2 many TRBV20-1 TRBD2 TGCAGTGCTGGGCCGCGGGGGGGCACCGGGGAGCTGTTTTTT CSAGPRGGTGELFF
TRBJ2-7 many TRBV6-2/TRBV6-3 TRBD1 TGTGCCAGCAGTTACTCGGACAGGGTGGGCTACGAGCAGTACTTC CASSYSDRVGYEQYF
TRBJ2-3 few TRBV19 NA TGTGCCAGTAATAGTGGGTGGGCAGATACGCAGTATTTT CASNSGWADTQYF
TRBJ1-3 NA TRBV6-1 NA TGTGCCAGCAAGGACAGCGGAAACACCATATATTTT CASKDSGNTIYF
TRBJ2-5 many TRBV2 NA TGTGCCAGCATCCTACAACTCCAAGAGACCCAGTACTTC CASILQLQETQYF
TRBJ2-7 many TRBV3-1 NA TGTGCCAGCAGCCCGACGGGGGACGAGCAGTACTTC CASSPTGDEQYF
TRBJ1-4 NA TRBV7-6 NA TGTGCCAGCAGCTTAGTAGCGGGACCAAATGAAAAACTGTTTTTT CASSLVAGPNEKLFF
TRBJ2-1 many TRBV2 TRBD2 TGTGCCAGCAGTGGCATCACTAGCGGGAGGAGCGGTGAGCAGTTCTTC CASSGITSGRSGEQFF
TRBJ1-2 many TRBV27 NA TGTGCCAGCAGTCCGTTGACAGGAGCCCAAGCTGGCTACACCTTC CASSPLTGAQAGYTF
TRBJ2-1 NA TRBV30 NA TGTGCCTGGGGGGCACAGGGAATAGATGAGCAGTTCTTC CAWGAQGIDEQFF
TRBJ1-4 many TRBV5-1 TRBD1 TGCGCCAGCAGCACCGGGACAGGGCGTGAAAAACTGTTTTTT CASSTGTGREKLFF
TRBJ2-2 many TRBV12-3/TRBV12-4 NA TGTGCCAGCAGTTCGCGTTCAGCTATGAACACCGGGGAGCTGTTTTTT CASSSRSAMNTGELFF
TRBJ1-2 many TRBV10-3 NA TGTGCCATCAGGGAGGGATCCTATGGCTACACCTTC CAIREGSYGYTF
TRBJ1-5 many TRBV5-1 NA TGCGCCAGCAGCTGGGGACTCCCATCGGAGCCCCAGCATTTT CASSWGLPSEPQHF
TRBJ2-1 many TRBV12-3/TRBV12-4 TRBD2 TGTGCCAGCAGTTGGGGATCTAGCGGGAGATCACGGCAGTTCTTC CASSWGSSGRSRQFF
TRBJ1-2 many TRBV29-1 NA TGCAGCGTTGTCAACCCCCATTCTAACGGCTACACCTTC CSVVNPHSNGYTF
TRBJ1-5 NA TRBV2 NA TGTGCCAGCACCACAGGGATGGGTTGCAATCAGCCCCAGCATTTT CASTTGMGCNQPQHF
TRBJ2-7 NA TRBV7-9 NA TGTGCCAGCAGCTTATACGGTACCTACGAGCAGTACTTC CASSLYGTYEQYF
TRBJ2-1 many TRBV24-1 TRBD2 TGTGCCACCAGTGATATTACCGGGACTAGCGGCACTATTGGTGAGCAGTTCTTC CATSDITGTSGTIGEQFF
TRBJ2-3 many TRBV14 TRBD2 TGTGCCAGCAGCCAAAGGGGACTAGCGGGAGGGCCAGATACGCAGTATTTT CASSQRGLAGGPDTQYF
TRBJ2-2 many TRBV5-1 TRBD2 TGCGCCAGCAGTCGGACTAGCGGGGGGTACTACACCGGGGAGCTGTTTTTT CASSRTSGGYYTGELFF
TRBJ2-2 many TRBV5-7 NA TGTGCCAGCAGCCCCTTAGGGGGGACGAACACCGGGGAGCTGTTTTTT CASSPLGGTNTGELFF
TRBJ2-3 many TRBV24-1 NA TGTGCCACCAGTGACCACAAATGGGGGGGCATCAACACAGATACGCAGTATTTT CATSDHKWGGINTDTQYF
TRBJ2-1 many TRBV5-5 TRBD2 TGTGCCAGCAGCTCGCGGGGGGCCTTTGACTCGGGTGAGCAGTTCTTC CASSSRGAFDSGEQFF
TRBJ2-5 few TRBV7-2 NA TGTGCCAGCAGCTTAAACCAGGGAACCGAGACCCAGTACTTC CASSLNQGTETQYF
TRBJ1-3 many TRBV12-3/TRBV12-4 NA TGTGCCAGCAGTCCTCAAGGAAGTAGGCCGTTCTCTGGAAACACCATATATTTT CASSPQGSRPFSGNTIYF
TRBJ2-3 many TRBV2 NA TGTGCCCCCGGTAACCGTTCTAATACGCAGTATTTT CAPGNRSNTQYF
TRBJ1-5 many TRBV2 NA TGTGCCAGCAGTGTAGGGTGGAGCAATCAGCCCCAGCATTTT CASSVGWSNQPQHF
TRBJ2-5 many TRBV4-1 TRBD1 TGCGCCAGCAGCGGTCCGGGACAGCAAGAGACCCAGTACTTC CASSGPGQQETQYF
TRBJ1-1 many TRBV12-3/TRBV12-4 NA TGTGCCAGCACCCTAGGACGGATGAACACTGAAGCTTTCTTT CASTLGRMNTEAFF
TRBJ2-1 NA TRBV24-1 TRBD2 TGTGCCACCAGTGAGGGTGGCGGGAGAAGGGTGAATGAGCAGTTCTTC CATSEGGGRRVNEQFF
TRBJ2-7 many TRBV30 TRBD2 TGTGCCTGGGCTACTAGCGGGAGAGGGGTTGAGCAGTACTTC CAWATSGRGVEQYF
TRBJ1-5 NA TRBV18 TRBD1 TGTGCCAGCTCACCAGGGACGACAGGGAACGATCAGCCCCAGCATTTT CASSPGTTGNDQPQHF
TRBJ2-7 many TRBV6-1 TRBD2 TGTGCCAGCAGCCGAGAAGCGGGAGTGTCCTACGAGCAGTACTTC CASSREAGVSYEQYF
TRBJ1-2 many TRBV20-1 NA TGCAGTGCTAGAGATGCGACAGCACTCTATGGCTACACCTTC CSARDATALYGYTF
TRBJ1-5 many TRBV6-1 NA TGTGCCAGCAGTAAGGGGGGATACAATCAGCCCCAGCATTTT CASSKGGYNQPQHF
TRBJ2-2 many TRBV27 NA TGTGCCAGCAGCGATCCCTACACCGGGGAGCTGTTTTTT CASSDPYTGELFF
TRBJ1-2 many TRBV25-1 NA TGTGCCAGCAGTGAATCCGGACAGCCCTATGGCTACACCTTC CASSESGQPYGYTF